The clone carrying this T cell receptor beta chain was detected a few times. Its antigen is not identified. This CDR3 comprises 18 residues. With V trimmed by 2 bases and J by 4 bases, 12 bases remained unmatched. Germline loops: CDR1 KGHDR, CDR2 SFDVKD. Each CDR3 protein gets one entry after TCRdb re-called the RT-PCR reads with MiXCR. Found here are around 200,000 distinct CDR3 sequences, approximately 9.2% of them singletons; the top ten hold roughly 10%. This sample was included in a study of response to subunit inactivated influenza vaccine. Study findings and constraints: It was suggested by the authors that few new T cells are recruited by each seasonal influenza vaccination.

This chain links TRBV24-1 with TRBJ2-5, with TRBD1 identical over 10 bases. Specimen: non-naive T cells sorted from PBMCs, collected on the day of vaccination. This TCR was recovered from a man aged 45 to 65 who received an inactivated influenza vaccine. The CDR3 reads CATSDWASGTGVRETQYF. The CDR3 nucleotides read TGTGCCACCAGTGATTGGGCCTCGGGGACAGGGGTAAGAGAGACCCAGTACTTC.